Below, 8 T cell receptor beta chains from the same sample are listed, as sequenced in a study of OX40 agonist ivuxolimab in advanced cancers. The method was immunoSEQ multiplex PCR; TCRdb's version includes in-frame clones alone and lacks a portion of them. The sample has about 100,000 clones; more than 85% are singletons. Sequences were derived from CD4+ or CD8+ T cells sorted from blood, sampled in a trial of the OX40 agonist ivuxolimab. The receptors come from an adult with an advanced solid tumor such as melanoma, head and neck, liver or kidney cancer.

CDR3: CASSPWGTNSGANVLTF. The CDR3 nucleotides read TGTGCCAGCAGTCCCTGGGGGACAAACTCTGGGGCCAACGTCCTGACTTTC. The chain combines TRBV6-4 with TRBJ2-6, with a weak D call TRBD1 (6 bases). Germline loops: CDR1 MRHNA, CDR2 SNTAGT. The CDR3 is 17 amino acids. Trimming removed 5 bases at V and 0 bases at J, with 14 bases between.

V is TRBV6-1 and J is TRBJ2-7, with D perhaps matching TRBD1 or TRBD2 (5 bases each). Between the trimmed V and J ends, which lost 5 bases and 7 bases, there was a span of 12 bases. The CDR3 loop spans 12 amino acids. Germline CDR1 is MNHNS and CDR2 is SASEGT. CDR3 nucleotide sequence: TGTGCCAGCAGTCTGGGGGTGCGTGAGCAGTACTTC. This gives the protein CASSLGVREQYF.

This chain joins TRBV4-3 and TRBJ2-3; no reliable D call. CDR1 and CDR2 (germline): LGHNA, YSLEER. The CDR3 loop spans 14 amino acids. The V end lost 1 base, the J end lost 0 bases, and 5 bases lay between the germline ends. DNA for the CDR3: TGCGCCAGCAGCCAAGGGTCTAGCACAGATACGCAGTATTTT. As protein: CASSQGSSTDTQYF.

The chain recombines TRBV29-1 with TRBJ2-3, with D perhaps TRBD2 (6 bases). V lost 7 bases, J lost 9 bases, and 14 bases lay in between. Germline CDR1 reads SQVTM; CDR2 reads ANQGSEA. The length of the CDR3 is 11 residues. The CDR3 here is CSAGPGATQYF. The CDR3 DNA reads as TGCAGCGCGGGGCCGGGAGCCACGCAGTATTTT.

V gene TRBV2 combines with J gene TRBJ2-3; 12 bases are a match to TRBD2. The CDR3 has 14 amino acids. J lost 2 bases, V lost 8 bases, and 2 bases had no gene match. CDR1 and CDR2 (germline): SNHLY, FYNNEI. The CDR3 DNA follows: TGTGCCAGCGGACTAGCGGGACCCACAGATACGCAGTATTTT. It codes for CASGLAGPTDTQYF.

V usage is TRBV5-1 and J usage is TRBJ2-7, with 8 bases matching TRBD1. CDR3 length equals 13 residues. From germline, CDR1 is SGHRS and CDR2 YFSETQ. The trim removed 5 bases at V and 6 bases at J, leaving 7 bases unmatched. The CDR3 region is CASRKSQGAEQYF. The CDR3, as DNA: TGCGCCAGCAGGAAATCGCAGGGGGCCGAGCAGTACTTC.

The V gene is TRBV7-2, the J gene TRBJ2-1; 16 positions match TRBD2. This CDR3 contains 14 residues. Germline assignment: CDR1 SGHTA and CDR2 FQGNSA. V gave up 5 bases and J gave up 10 bases; unmatched junction bases: 2. The CDR3 bases are TGTGCCAGCAGCGCGGGACTAGCGGGAGGGGAGCAGTTCTTC. Translating it yields CASSAGLAGGEQFF.

V is TRBV4-1 and J is TRBJ1-4; D unclear. CDR3 length: 17 amino acids. Germline V gene data show CDR1 as MGHRA and CDR2 as YSYEKL. Trimming removed 4 bases from V and 7 bases from J, with 22 bases in between. For the CDR3, the DNA is TGCGCCAGCAGCCCGTATCCCCGGAGAGTCAAGAGTGAAAAACTGTTTTTT. It yields the protein CASSPYPRRVKSEKLFF.